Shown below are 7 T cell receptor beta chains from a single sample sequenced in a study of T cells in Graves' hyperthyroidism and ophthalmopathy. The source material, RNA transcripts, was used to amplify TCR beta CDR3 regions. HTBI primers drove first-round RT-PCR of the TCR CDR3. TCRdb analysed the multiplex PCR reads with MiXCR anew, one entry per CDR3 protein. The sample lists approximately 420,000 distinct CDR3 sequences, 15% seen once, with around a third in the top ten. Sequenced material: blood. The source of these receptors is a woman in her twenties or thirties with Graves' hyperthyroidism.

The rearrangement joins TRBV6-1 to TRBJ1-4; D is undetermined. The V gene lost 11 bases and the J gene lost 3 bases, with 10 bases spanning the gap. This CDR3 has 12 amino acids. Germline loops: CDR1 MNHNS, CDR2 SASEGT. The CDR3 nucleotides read TGTGCCGGCGCCAGGTCTAATGAAAAACTGTTTTTT. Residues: CAGARSNEKLFF.

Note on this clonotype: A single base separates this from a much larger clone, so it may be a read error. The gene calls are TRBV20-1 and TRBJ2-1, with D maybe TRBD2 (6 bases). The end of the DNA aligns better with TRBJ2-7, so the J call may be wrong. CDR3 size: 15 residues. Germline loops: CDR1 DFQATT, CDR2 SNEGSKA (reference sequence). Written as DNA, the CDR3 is TGCAGTGCTTTCTCCTACGGGAGCGGTCAAAATGAGCAGTACTTC. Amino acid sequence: CSAFSYGSGQNEQYF.

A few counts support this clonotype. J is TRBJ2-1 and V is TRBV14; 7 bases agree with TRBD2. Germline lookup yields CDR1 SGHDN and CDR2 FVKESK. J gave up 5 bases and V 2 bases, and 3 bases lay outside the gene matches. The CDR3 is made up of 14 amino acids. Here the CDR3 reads CASSQTGGDNEQFF. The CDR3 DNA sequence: TGTGCCAGCAGCCAAACGGGAGGCGACAATGAGCAGTTCTTC. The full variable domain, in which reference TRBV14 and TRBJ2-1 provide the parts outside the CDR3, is EAGVTQFPSHSVIEKGQTVTLRCDPISGHDNLYWYRRVMGKEIKFLLHFVKESKQDESGMPNNRFLAERTGGTYSTLKVQPAELEDSGVYFCASSQTGGDNEQFFGPGTRLTVL.

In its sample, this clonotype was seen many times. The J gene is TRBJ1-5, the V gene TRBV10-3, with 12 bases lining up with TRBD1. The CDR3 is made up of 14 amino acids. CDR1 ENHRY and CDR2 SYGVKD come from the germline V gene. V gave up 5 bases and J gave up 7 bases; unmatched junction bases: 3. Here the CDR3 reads CAISWDRGQQPQHF. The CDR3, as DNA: TGTGCCATCAGTTGGGACAGGGGGCAACAGCCCCAGCATTTT.

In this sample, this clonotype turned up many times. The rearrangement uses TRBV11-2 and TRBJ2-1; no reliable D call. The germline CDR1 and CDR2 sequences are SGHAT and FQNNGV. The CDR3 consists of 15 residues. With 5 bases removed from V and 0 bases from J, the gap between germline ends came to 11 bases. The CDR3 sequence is CASSRQRPSYNEQFF. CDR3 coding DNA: TGTGCCAGCAGCCGCCAGCGACCCTCCTACAATGAGCAGTTCTTC.

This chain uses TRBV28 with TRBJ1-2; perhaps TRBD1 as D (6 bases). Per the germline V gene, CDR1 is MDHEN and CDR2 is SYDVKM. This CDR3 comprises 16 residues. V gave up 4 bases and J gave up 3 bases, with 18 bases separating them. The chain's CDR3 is CASSSWVGAKDYGYTF. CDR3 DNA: TGTGCCAGCAGTTCGTGGGTGGGGGCGAAAGACTATGGCTACACCTTC.

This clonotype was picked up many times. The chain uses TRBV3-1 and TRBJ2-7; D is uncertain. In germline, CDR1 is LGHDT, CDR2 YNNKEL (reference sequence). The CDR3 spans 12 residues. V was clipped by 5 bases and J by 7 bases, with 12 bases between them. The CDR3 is CASSSLDLEQYF. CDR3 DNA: TGTGCCAGCAGCTCCCTGGACCTAGAGCAGTACTTC.